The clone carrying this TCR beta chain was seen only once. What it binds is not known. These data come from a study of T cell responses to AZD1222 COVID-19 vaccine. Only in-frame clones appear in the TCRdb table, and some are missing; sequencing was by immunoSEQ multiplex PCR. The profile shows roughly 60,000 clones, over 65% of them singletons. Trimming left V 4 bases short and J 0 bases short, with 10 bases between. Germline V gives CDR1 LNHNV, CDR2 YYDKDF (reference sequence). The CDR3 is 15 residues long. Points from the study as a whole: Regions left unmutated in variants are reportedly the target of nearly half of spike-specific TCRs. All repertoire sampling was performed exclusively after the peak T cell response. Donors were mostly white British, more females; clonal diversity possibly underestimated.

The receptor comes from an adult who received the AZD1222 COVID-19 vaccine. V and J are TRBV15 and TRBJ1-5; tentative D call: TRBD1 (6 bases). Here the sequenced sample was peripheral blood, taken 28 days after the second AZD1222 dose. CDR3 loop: CATSTQGTSNQPQHF. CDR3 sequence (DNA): TGTGCCACCAGCACTCAGGGGACTAGCAATCAGCCCCAGCATTTT.